The rows below give T cell receptor beta chains drawn from one sample of a study of beta chain features in type 1 diabetes. Only in-frame clones appear in the TCRdb table, and some are missing; sequencing was by immunoSEQ multiplex PCR. Counted here are roughly 350,000 clones, 9.6% occurring once; the ten biggest clones make up about 0.6%. Sample: central memory CD4+ T cells from blood. All receptors derive from a man aged 25 to 45 with type 1 diabetes. Each CDR3 is given with its conserved first and last residue.

cdr3_length: 13; v_call: TRBV7-9; cdr3_aa: CASSSPDRQPQHF
cdr3_length: 15; v_call: TRBV7-2; cdr3_aa: CASSSTAGQGTEQYF
cdr3_length: 13; v_call: TRBV7-7; cdr3_aa: CASSLASGNEQFF
cdr3_length: 16; v_call: TRBV10-1; cdr3_aa: CASSESGLRRRNEQFF
cdr3_length: 16; v_call: TRBV7-8; cdr3_aa: CASSQNPSGRGETQYF
cdr3_length: 21; v_call: TRBV23-1; cdr3_aa: CASSLFPEPGTGLNENAEAFF
cdr3_length: 14; v_call: TRBV6-1; cdr3_aa: CASSEGVRGREQYF
cdr3_length: 16; v_call: TRBV18; cdr3_aa: CASSPPGGRGTDTQYF
cdr3_length: 12; v_call: TRBV10-3; cdr3_aa: CAISPGRNEQYF
cdr3_length: 15; v_call: TRBV9; cdr3_aa: CASSKTTGFEETQYF
cdr3_length: 21; v_call: TRBV4-3; cdr3_aa: CASSLQVRAGIGGGSTDTQYF
cdr3_length: 15; v_call: TRBV7-9; cdr3_aa: CASSFRREPNQPQHF
cdr3_length: 17; v_call: TRBV18; cdr3_aa: CASSPPGGGGYTDTQYF
cdr3_length: 16; v_call: TRBV6-1; cdr3_aa: CASSELSRRWSYEQYF
cdr3_length: 16; v_call: TRBV7-3; cdr3_aa: CASSLTSGAYTGELFF
cdr3_length: 15; v_call: TRBV5-1; cdr3_aa: CASSLGQAGSYEQYF
cdr3_length: 16; v_call: TRBV18; cdr3_aa: CASSRTTRVETYGYTF
cdr3_length: 12; v_call: TRBV7-9; cdr3_aa: CASSIWADTQYF
cdr3_length: 15; v_call: TRBV5-1; cdr3_aa: CASSSNRGANTEAFF
cdr3_length: 12; v_call: TRBV7-2; cdr3_aa: CASSRGYNEQFF
cdr3_length: 15; v_call: TRBV14; cdr3_aa: CASSQDLSLGVKLFF
cdr3_length: 14; v_call: TRBV5-1; cdr3_aa: CASSLAGAEETQYF
cdr3_length: 15; v_call: TRBV4-1; cdr3_aa: CASRAPGAAHYGYTF
cdr3_length: 16; v_call: TRBV15; cdr3_aa: CATSNRGRRYYYGYTF
cdr3_length: 16; v_call: TRBV6-6; cdr3_aa: CASSLILGRGNTEAFF